This T cell receptor (beta chain) came from a study of CD8+ T cells in alopecia areata. Study results and caveats: With just one nonresponder, it is still uncertain whether baseline CD8+ expansion relates to response.

The sample holds one count of this clone. No antigen is known for it. The authors extracted RNA and reverse transcribed it into cDNA as the sequencing template. Some clones are missing from TCRdb's copy, which holds only in-frame ones; the method was immunoSEQ multiplex PCR. The sample holds more than 200,000 clones, roughly 44% seen once. CDR1 is SGHTA, CDR2 FQGTGA, per germline. The CDR3 loop spans 17 amino acids. The ends lost 5 bases at V and 0 bases at J; junction bases unmatched: 8. Treatment here: oral pan-JAK inhibitor, 5-10 mg twice daily. Lesional scalp punch biopsies and peripheral blood came from alopecia areata patients.

This chain joins TRBV7-3 and TRBJ2-2; 8 nucleotides match TRBD1. The sequencing used CD4+ T cells sorted from blood, collected around week 36, from a patient treated with tofacitinib. This sequence was found in a human donor with alopecia areata. The CDR3 DNA reads TGTGCCAGCAGCCCCTCCGGACAGGGCTCGAACACCGGGGAGCTGTTTTTT. This gives the protein CASSPSGQGSNTGELFF.